A selection of T cell receptor beta chains follows, all from one sample in a study of blood T cell repertoires in COVID-19. Produced via immunoSEQ multiplex PCR; TCRdb's table is partial and in-frame only. The data show around 190,000 clones, more than 80% seen once. The sequenced sample was peripheral blood. These receptors all stem from a human donor in a cohort sampled during active COVID-19. The CDR3 runs from the conserved cysteine through the conserved F or W. The order of the fields is D gene, J gene, clone size, V gene, CDR3 length, CDR3 DNA, CDR3 protein. A D gene is named only where the DNA matches it firmly. Clone size is shown for a subset of rows, as once, few, many or a class of expanded clone.

NA	TRBJ1-5	NA	TRBV7-8	15	TGTGCCAGCAGCCTCCTGGGACAACGCAATCAGCCCCAGCATTTT	CASSLLGQRNQPQHF
TRBD1	TRBJ1-5	NA	TRBV6-5	14	TGTGCCAGCAGTTTGGCAGGGGGATGGCAGCCCCAGCATTTT	CASSLAGGWQPQHF
NA	TRBJ1-1	NA	TRBV4-1	14	TGCGCCAGCAGCCAACGTACAGCGAACACTGAAGCTTTCTTT	CASSQRTANTEAFF
TRBD1	TRBJ1-6	NA	TRBV10-3	15	TGTGCCATCAGCCTCGGACAGGGGGCAAATTCACCCCTCCACTTT	CAISLGQGANSPLHF
NA	TRBJ2-6	once	TRBV11-2	14	TGTGCCAGCAGCCTAGCCCGTGGGGCCAACGTCCTGACTTTC	CASSLARGANVLTF
NA	TRBJ2-2	NA	TRBV2	14	TGTGCCAGCAGTGAAGTAAGCGTGGGCGGGGAGCTGTTTTTT	CASSEVSVGGELFF
NA	TRBJ2-3	NA	TRBV9	13	TGTGCCAGCAGTCCCCCCACAGCTAATACGCAGTATTTT	CASSPPTANTQYF
TRBD1	TRBJ1-6	NA	TRBV30	15	TGTGCCTGGAATATCGAACAGGGGGGGGTTTCACCCCTCCACTTT	CAWNIEQGGVSPLHF
TRBD2	TRBJ2-3	NA	TRBV7-9	16	TGTGCCAGCAGCGCACCTAGCGGGGGGGGGACAGATACGCAGTATTTT	CASSAPSGGGTDTQYF
NA	TRBJ2-6	NA	TRBV6-5	15	TGTGCCAGCAGGGGACACATCTCTGGGGCCAACGTCCTGACTTTC	CASRGHISGANVLTF
TRBD1	TRBJ1-1	NA	TRBV24-1	18	TGTGCCACCAGTGATTTGAATACGGACAGGACCACGAACACTGAAGCTTTCTTT	CATSDLNTDRTTNTEAFF
TRBD1	TRBJ1-2	NA	TRBV7-8	16	TGTGCCAGCAGCCCCACCGGGACAGGGGTGGACTATGGCTACACCTTC	CASSPTGTGVDYGYTF
NA	TRBJ1-3	few	TRBV6-1	15	TGTGCCAGCAGTGAAGCGATAAGAGTCGGAAACACCATATATTTT	CASSEAIRVGNTIYF
NA	TRBJ1-1	NA	TRBV5-5	13	TGTGCCAGCAGCTTGGCAGGACACCCTGAAGCTTTCTTT	CASSLAGHPEAFF
TRBD1	TRBJ2-7	NA	TRBV29-1	13	TGCAGCGTTGGGACAGGGAGCTCCTACGAGCAGTACTTC	CSVGTGSSYEQYF
NA	TRBJ1-3	once	TRBV3-1/TRBV3-2	15	TGTGCCAGCAGCCAGCAGGGCCCGTTGGGAAACACCATATATTTT	CASSQQGPLGNTIYF
NA	TRBJ2-3	NA	TRBV7-3	16	TGTGCCAGCAGCTTATGGGCTGGCCGGGACACAGATACGCAGTATTTT	CASSLWAGRDTDTQYF
TRBD1	TRBJ2-7	NA	TRBV5-4	16	TGTGCCAGCAGCCTCAGATCCAGGGGGCCTTCCTACGAGCAGTACTTC	CASSLRSRGPSYEQYF
NA	TRBJ1-2	NA	TRBV12-3/TRBV12-4	13	TGTGCCAGCAGTTTATCGTCGCGGGATGGCTACACCTTC	CASSLSSRDGYTF
NA	TRBJ1-1	NA	TRBV6-1	17	TGTGCCAGCAGTGAAGCCCCGACAGTACCTATGAACACTGAAGCTTTCTTT	CASSEAPTVPMNTEAFF
TRBD1	TRBJ2-1	NA	TRBV12-5	18	TGTGCTAGTGGTTCCGGGACAGGACCCTCGAGCTCCTACAATGAGCAGTTCTTC	CASGSGTGPSSSYNEQFF
TRBD1	TRBJ2-1	NA	TRBV11-2	15	TGTGCCAGCAGCTTGCCGGGACAGATCTACAATGAGCAGTTCTTC	CASSLPGQIYNEQFF
TRBD1	TRBJ2-3	once	TRBV24-1	15	TGTGCCACCAGTGACCGACAGGGGCGCACAGATACGCAGTATTTT	CATSDRQGRTDTQYF
NA	TRBJ1-6	NA	TRBV3-1/TRBV3-2	16	TGTGCCAGCAGCCCCCCGGGTGTCAGCGGATATTCACCCCTCCACTTT	CASSPPGVSGYSPLHF
NA	TRBJ2-7	NA	TRBV11-2	14	TGTGCCAGCAGCTTAGTAGCCAGGGTCTACGAGCAGTACTTC	CASSLVARVYEQYF
NA	TRBJ2-7	NA	TRBV25-1	15	TGTGCCAGCAGTGATCCCGGTGAGGACTCCTACGAGCAGTACTTC	CASSDPGEDSYEQYF
NA	TRBJ2-7	NA	TRBV5-1	15	TGCGCCAGCAGCTTGGCGTCAGGGATCTCCTACGAGCAGTACTTC	CASSLASGISYEQYF
NA	TRBJ1-1	NA	TRBV7-9	15	TGTGCCAGCAGCTCCGGTGGGGCGGAAAACCTTCAAGCTTTCTTT	CASSSGGAENLQAFF
TRBD2	TRBJ2-7	NA	TRBV6-6	13	TGTGCCAGCAGTTTCACTAGCGGGAGCGAGCAGTACTTC	CASSFTSGSEQYF
NA	TRBJ2-2	NA	TRBV5-1	13	TGCGCCAGCAGCTTCAGCGGTGCCGGGGAGCTGTTTTTT	CASSFSGAGELFF
NA	TRBJ2-2	NA	TRBV9	15	TGTGCCAGCAGCCTTGACCAGGGACTTACCGGGGAGCTGTTTTTT	CASSLDQGLTGELFF
NA	TRBJ1-4	NA	TRBV6-5	15	TGTGCCAGCAGTTCCAGGACAGCGACTAATGAAAAACTGTTTTTT	CASSSRTATNEKLFF
TRBD1	TRBJ2-7	NA	TRBV5-4	14	TGTGCCAGCAGCTCCGGGACAGCTTCCTACGAGCAGTACTTC	CASSSGTASYEQYF
NA	TRBJ1-5	NA	TRBV19	14	TGTGCCAGTAGTAGGGGGGGAGGGTATCAGCCCCAGCATTTT	CASSRGGGYQPQHF
NA	TRBJ2-7	NA	TRBV7-2	13	TGTGCCAGCAGCCGGTCTCAAACCTACGAGCAGTACTTC	CASSRSQTYEQYF
NA	TRBJ2-7	NA	TRBV6-5	13	TGTGCCAGCAAAGCAGGATCTACCTACGAGCAGTACTTC	CASKAGSTYEQYF
TRBD1	TRBJ1-3	NA	TRBV13	13	TGTGCCAGCAGCTTGGGACAGGGGGACACCATATATTTT	CASSLGQGDTIYF
NA	TRBJ1-2	once	TRBV19	15	TGTGCCAGTAGTATCCCCATCTCGAGTCATTATGGCTACACCTTC	CASSIPISSHYGYTF
TRBD1	TRBJ1-2	NA	TRBV7-8	13	TGTGCCAGCAGCTCCCAGGACAGGGACGGCTACACCTTC	CASSSQDRDGYTF
NA	TRBJ2-7	NA	TRBV6-4	15	TGTGCCAGCACCCCCCGGCGTTCCGGGGGCTACGAGCAGTACTTC	CASTPRRSGGYEQYF
NA	TRBJ1-6	NA	TRBV18	14	TGTGCCAGCTCACCACCCACAGCCAATTCACCCCTCCACTTT	CASSPPTANSPLHF
NA	TRBJ2-5	once	TRBV2	12	TGTGCCGCCAGGACAGATCAAGAGACCCAGTACTTC	CAARTDQETQYF
NA	TRBJ2-5	NA	TRBV7-9	13	TGTGCCAGCAGCTTATACAACGAAGAGACCCAGTACTTC	CASSLYNEETQYF
TRBD1	TRBJ2-7	NA	TRBV19	15	TGTGCCAGTAGTGCACGGGACAGCCTCACCTACGAGCAGTACTTC	CASSARDSLTYEQYF
TRBD1	TRBJ2-7	NA	TRBV6-5	11	TGTGCCGTAAGCCGGGACAGCGAGCAGTACTTC	CAVSRDSEQYF
TRBD1	TRBJ1-6	NA	TRBV5-5	16	TGTGCCAGCATCCTGGGTACAGGGGGCAGGAATTCACCCCTCCACTTT	CASILGTGGRNSPLHF
TRBD1	TRBJ2-7	NA	TRBV10-3	12	TGTGCCATCAGTGGCGGCCCGGGACAGGAGTACTTC	CAISGGPGQEYF
TRBD2	TRBJ2-1	NA	TRBV5-6	15	TGTGCCAGCAGCCGGAGGGTAGCGGCGGGGGGTGAGCAGTTCTTC	CASSRRVAAGGEQFF
NA	TRBJ2-2	NA	TRBV11-3	17	TGTGCCAGCAGCCCCCGGAGGGACAGACACGACACCGGGGAGCTGTTTTTT	CASSPRRDRHDTGELFF
NA	TRBJ1-2	NA	TRBV5-4	15	TGTGCCAGCAGCTTGCGCGCAGGGGATAACTATGGCTACACCTTC	CASSLRAGDNYGYTF
TRBD2	TRBJ2-5	once	TRBV30	15	TGTGCCTGGAGTGTACAGCTAGCGGGACAAGAGACCCAGTACTTC	CAWSVQLAGQETQYF
NA	TRBJ1-6	few	TRBV2	13	TGTGCCAGCGCGTTCACCTATAATTCACCCCTCCACTTT	CASAFTYNSPLHF
NA	TRBJ1-1	NA	TRBV2	11	TGTGCCAGCAGACTTAACACTGAAGCTTTCTTT	CASRLNTEAFF
TRBD1	TRBJ2-7	NA	TRBV9	16	TGTGCCAGCAGCGGACAAGGACAGGGGGGGCCCTACGAGCAGTACTTC	CASSGQGQGGPYEQYF
NA	TRBJ2-3	NA	TRBV15	17	TGTGCCACCAGCAGAGATTTCTTAGCGGCAGGGACAGATACGCAGTATTTT	CATSRDFLAAGTDTQYF